This entry lists 12 T cell receptor beta chains sequenced from one sample in a study of OX40 agonist ivuxolimab in advanced cancers. The protocol used for the library was the immunoSEQ multiplex PCR assay. TCRdb holds this immuneACCESS table with in-frame rearrangements only. Some clones are missing; in checked studies, unresolved V genes explain under half, and the rest has no known cause. In all, the sample holds approximately 58,000 clones, and around 83% of those were seen once. The top ten clonotypes cover approximately 4.3% of the sample. Sequencing was performed on CD4+ or CD8+ T cells sorted from blood, taken in a trial of the OX40 agonist ivuxolimab. These TCRs come from an adult with an advanced solid tumor such as melanoma, head and neck, liver or kidney cancer.

J is TRBJ2-1 and V is TRBV11-2; TRBD2 agrees at 7 bases. The germline gives CDR1 SGHAT, CDR2 FQNNGV. V trimming: 6 bases; J trimming: 4 bases; junction bases outside the gene matches: 12. There are 16 residues in the CDR3. The CDR3 bases are TGTGCCAGCAGGACCAGCAGGCTAGCGGTTTACAATGAGCAGTTCTTC. Protein: CASRTSRLAVYNEQFF.

The rearrangement uses TRBV6-6 and TRBJ1-2, with 7 positions matching TRBD1. Germline loops: CDR1 MNHNY, CDR2 SVGAGI (reference sequence). J lost 4 bases, V lost 1 base, and 9 bases had no gene match. The CDR3 contains 16 residues. CDR3 protein: CASSYFGRGDSYGYTF. The DNA for the CDR3 is TGTGCCAGCAGTTACTTCGGCAGGGGGGATAGCTATGGCTACACCTTC.

The chain uses TRBV6-5 and TRBJ2-7; 9 bases align to TRBD2. Germline V lookup: CDR1 MNHEY, CDR2 SVGAGI. The CDR3 loop spans 15 amino acids. The V gene end was trimmed by 4 bases and the J gene end by 9 bases; junction bases not matched to a gene: 13. In DNA form, the CDR3 reads TGTGCCAGCAGTTCAGCCGGGACTAGCTTCGGTGGGCAGTACTTC. This gives the protein CASSSAGTSFGGQYF.

In this sample, this clone turned up a few times. Here the CDR3 DNA reads TGCGCCAGCAGCCAACGACCGGGAGTTGATGAGCAGTTCTTC. It codes for CASSQRPGVDEQFF. The V gene is TRBV4-1, the J gene TRBJ2-1; D might be TRBD2 (6 bases). Germline-derived CDR1 and CDR2 are MGHRA and YSYEKL. CDR3 length equals 14 residues. V lost 2 bases to trimming and J lost 8 bases, with 13 bases between them.

This sequence joins TRBV19 and TRBJ2-1; 9 nucleotides match TRBD1. V lost 7 bases to trimming and J lost 4 bases; unmatched junction nucleotides: 11. The CDR3 has 16 residues. Germline CDR1 is LNHDA and CDR2 is SQIVND (reference sequence). In nucleotides, the CDR3 is TGTGCCAGTAACACTAACCGGGACAGGGAGTACAATGAGCAGTTCTTC. Translation: CASNTNRDREYNEQFF.

This chain joins TRBV6-1 and TRBJ1-1; D might be TRBD1 (6 bases). Germline V gene data show CDR1 as MNHNS and CDR2 as SASEGT. The ends were cut back, 4 bases at V and 0 bases at J, with 21 bases in the middle. The CDR3 has 18 residues. CDR3 residues: CASSGTPGQRNMNTEAFF. As DNA, the CDR3 is TGTGCCAGCAGTGGCACCCCAGGACAGAGAAATATGAACACTGAAGCTTTCTTT.

The chain carries TRBV6-5 and TRBJ1-5; TRBD1 is a possible D gene (6 bases). The CDR3 extends over 13 amino acids. CDR1 and CDR2 (germline): MNHEY, SVGAGI. Trimming took off 5 bases at V and 4 bases at J, with 9 bases between the two ends. The CDR3 sequence: CASSKQGNQPQHF. The DNA of the CDR3 is TGTGCCAGCAGTAAACAGGGAAATCAGCCCCAGCATTTT.

The genes are TRBV6-5 and TRBJ2-5; D gene uncertain. CDR1 MNHEY and CDR2 SVGAGI come from the germline V gene. Trimming stripped 6 bases from V and 5 bases from J, with 10 bases between. This CDR3 is built from 12 residues. In DNA, the CDR3 is TGTGCCAGCAGGCCCGGGCGGGAGACCCAGTACTTC. It specifies CASRPGRETQYF.

The chain recombines TRBV6-6 with TRBJ2-1; D gene uncertain. Between the trimmed V and J ends, which lost 2 bases and 1 base, there was a span of 9 bases. Germline CDR1 reads MNHNY; CDR2 reads SVGAGI (reference sequence). The CDR3 sequence is 15 residues long. The CDR3 region is CASSYMEASYNEQFF. CDR3 bases: TGTGCCAGCAGTTACATGGAAGCGTCCTACAATGAGCAGTTCTTC.

The V gene is TRBV28, the J gene TRBJ1-4; 9 nucleotides agree with TRBD1. Losses at the gene ends were 3 bases for V and 3 bases for J; bases not matched to a gene: 5. CDR1 MDHEN and CDR2 SYDVKM come from the germline V gene. CDR3 length: 16 amino acids. The CDR3 region is CASSLTGGLSNEKLFF. The CDR3 DNA reads TGTGCCAGCAGTTTGACAGGGGGTCTTTCTAATGAAAAACTGTTTTTT.

V gene TRBV15 combines with J gene TRBJ2-4; D gene unclear. Trimming took off 0 bases at V and 7 bases at J, with 10 bases between the two ends. Germline CDR1 and CDR2: LNHNV and YYDKDF (reference sequence). This CDR3 has 14 amino acids. In DNA, the CDR3 is TGTGCCACCAGCAGAGAGTCAGTCGGGAACATTCAGTACTTC. Encoded protein: CATSRESVGNIQYF.

J is TRBJ2-5 and V is TRBV18; D is unresolved. Trimming stripped 5 bases from V and 2 bases from J, with 9 bases between. The CDR3 is 13 amino acids. In germline, CDR1 is KGHSH, CDR2 LQKENI. Here the CDR3 DNA reads TGTGCCAGCTCATGGGCGGATCAAGAGACCCAGTACTTC. Translated: CASSWADQETQYF.